The T cell receptor beta chain under discussion was sequenced for a study of blood T cell repertoires in COVID-19. Study background: Nucleic acid was either cDNA or gDNA, and it came from T cells, B-cell-depleted T cells, or PBMCs.

Profiling relied on immunoSEQ multiplex PCR, and the TCRdb table lists in-frame clones only, not all of them. The sample holds 100,000 to 150,000 clones, 85% to 90% seen once. Looked up from germline, CDR1 is DFQATT and CDR2 is SNEGSKA (reference sequence). Trimming cost V 3 bases and J 4 bases; bases outside gene matches: 5. The CDR3 is 14 amino acids. V is TRBV20-1 and J is TRBJ2-5; TRBD2 matches at 10 bases. This TCR came from a human donor in a cohort sampled during active COVID-19. The sequenced sample consisted of peripheral blood. The CDR3 loop is CSASGLAGAETQYF. CDR3 coding DNA: TGCAGTGCTAGTGGGCTAGCGGGAGCAGAGACCCAGTACTTC.